Each of the 21 T cell receptor beta chains below was sequenced from the same sample in a study of shared clonotypes between healthy human individuals. Libraries were prepared by immunoSEQ multiplex PCR; TCRdb keeps only in-frame clonotypes and omits some of them. Here the sample spans approximately 2.4 million clones, around 95% being singletons. Sequenced material: naive CD4+ T cells sorted from blood. Subset reported: CD45RA+ positively selected. Every receptor here comes from a man aged 18-30 years in good health.

The rearrangement uses TRBV19 and TRBJ1-5, with 8 nucleotides matching TRBD1. V was clipped by 5 bases and J by 6 bases; unmatched bases: 15. The CDR3 is 17 amino acids. Germline V gene data show CDR1 as LNHDA and CDR2 as SQIVND (reference sequence). The CDR3 DNA is TGTGCCAGTAGTCGGACAGGGACTCCCCAAGGTGGTCAGCCCCAGCATTTT. It encodes CASSRTGTPQGGQPQHF.

This clone was seen a single time. This chain uses TRBV7-8 with TRBJ1-5; D gene uncertain. With 0 bases removed from V and 4 bases from J, the gap between germline ends came to 7 bases. This CDR3 comprises 14 residues. Germline CDR1 reads SGHVS; CDR2 reads FQNEAQ. CDR3 protein: CASSLAVTNQPQHF. For the CDR3, the DNA is TGTGCCAGCAGCTTAGCTGTGACTAATCAGCCCCAGCATTTT.

The chain employs TRBV5-6 and TRBJ1-2; D perhaps matches TRBD1 (6 bases). The V gene's germline CDR1 is SGHDT and CDR2 YYEEEE. V lost 3 bases and J 5 bases, leaving 20 bases between the germline ends. The CDR3 totals 16 residues. The CDR3 coding sequence is TGTGCCAGCAGCTCTAAACAGGGACCCTGGGGGTATGGCTACACCTTC. Translating gives CASSSKQGPWGYGYTF. Variable domain in full (rest from reference TRBV5-6 and TRBJ1-2): DAGVTQSPTHLIKTRGQQVTLRCSPKSGHDTVSWYQQALGQGPQFIFQYYEEEERQRGNFPDRFSGHQFPNYSSELNVNALLLGDSALYLCASSSKQGPWGYGYTFGSGTRLTVV.

This clone has a single count. The chain has TRBV5-1 and TRBJ1-1, with D uncertain. Trimming removed 7 bases at V and 1 base at J, with 11 bases between. The CDR3 length is 13 residues. CDR1 and CDR2 (germline): SGHRS, YFSETQ. In DNA form, the CDR3 reads TGCGCCAGCGGTAGGACGGCGAACACTGAAGCTTTCTTT. As protein: CASGRTANTEAFF.

This chain connects TRBV19 to TRBJ2-5; tentative D call: TRBD2 (7 bases). V was shortened by 7 bases and J by 4 bases, with 19 bases between the two germline ends. The CDR3 extends over 15 amino acids. The germline CDR1 and CDR2 sequences are LNHDA and SQIVND (reference sequence). CDR3 DNA: TGTGCCAGTACCAAGGGAGGGGGGAGGTCAGAGACCCAGTACTTC. As protein: CASTKGGGRSETQYF.

This chain links TRBV5-4 with TRBJ1-2, with D tentatively TRBD1 (6 bases). The CDR3 is 14 amino acids. CDR1 and CDR2 (germline): SGHNT, YYREEE (reference sequence). Trimming pared 4 bases from V and 1 base from J, leaving 11 bases between. The CDR3 coding sequence is TGTGCCAGCAGCCTCCAACAGGGTAACTATGGCTACACCTTC. Translated, it gives CASSLQQGNYGYTF.

This chain joins TRBV10-1 and TRBJ2-2; 8 nucleotides agree with TRBD1. This CDR3 is built from 14 residues. With 5 bases clipped from V and 3 bases from J, the junction kept 2 bases outside the gene matches. Germline V gene lookup returns CDR1 WNHNN and CDR2 SYGVQD (reference sequence). The CDR3 bases are TGCGCCAGCAGTCGGGGACAGGACACCGGGGAGCTGTTTTTT. It is translated as CASSRGQDTGELFF.

This clone occurred once. This sequence joins TRBV5-6 and TRBJ1-2, with D possibly matching TRBD1 (5 bases). CDR1 is SGHDT and CDR2 is YYEEEE in the germline V gene. Trimming pared 0 bases from V and 5 bases from J, leaving 8 bases between. CDR3 size: 13 residues. CDR3 sequence (DNA): TGTGCCAGCAGCTTGGAAGGGACGTATGGCTACACCTTC. Encoded protein: CASSLEGTYGYTF.

The rearrangement uses TRBV5-1 and TRBJ1-1, with D perhaps matching TRBD1 (5 bases). Germline V lookup: CDR1 SGHRS, CDR2 YFSETQ. V was shortened by 6 bases and J by 1 base, with 13 bases between the two germline ends. CDR3 length equals 14 residues. Here the CDR3 DNA reads TGCGCCAGCACCCTTTGGGGACCGAACACTGAAGCTTTCTTT. It specifies CASTLWGPNTEAFF.

The chain has TRBV19 and TRBJ2-3; TRBD2 matches 11 bases. The trim removed 9 bases at V and 8 bases at J, leaving 19 bases unmatched. Germline-derived CDR1 and CDR2 are LNHDA and SQIVND (reference sequence). The CDR3 totals 17 residues. DNA for the CDR3: TGTGCCAGACCACAGAGGGGGACTAGCGGAAAACCTGGTACGCAGTATTTT. Its protein is CARPQRGTSGKPGTQYF.

On this clone: The sample has other DNA sequences that encode this CDR3 too. The chain is built from TRBV27 and TRBJ2-7; D unresolved. With 6 bases removed from V and 3 bases from J, the gap between germline ends came to 12 bases. Germline CDR1 and CDR2: MNHEY and SMNVEV (reference sequence). The CDR3 has 13 residues. The CDR3 bases are TGTGCCAGCAGCCCCCGTCTGGTCTACGAGCAGTACTTC. Translated: CASSPRLVYEQYF.

V is TRBV5-1 and J is TRBJ1-1, with D maybe TRBD1 (6 bases). The CDR3 is 16 amino acids. V was shortened by 3 bases and J by 4 bases, with 19 bases between the two germline ends. Looked up from germline, CDR1 is SGHRS and CDR2 is YFSETQ. The CDR3 DNA is TGCGCCAGCAGCTATTCTGTAAGGGGGATAGTCACTGAAGCTTTCTTT. Its protein product is CASSYSVRGIVTEAFF.

The CDR3 reads CASRRGTSGRETQYF. The CDR3 DNA is TGTGCCAGCAGACGAGGGACTAGCGGGAGAGAGACCCAGTACTTC. The gene calls are TRBV6-5 and TRBJ2-5; TRBD2 matches at 14 bases. This CDR3 has 15 amino acids. Germline V gives CDR1 MNHEY, CDR2 SVGAGI. With V trimmed by 6 bases and J by 4 bases, 4 bases remained unmatched.

The chain has TRBV5-1 and TRBJ1-1, with 9 bases fitting TRBD1. Germline-derived CDR1 and CDR2 are SGHRS and YFSETQ. The CDR3 covers 15 residues. Germline trimming cut 0 bases from V and 3 bases from J; bases unmatched to any gene: 3. The CDR3, as DNA: TGCGCCAGCAGCTTGGGGACAGGGGAGCACACTGAAGCTTTCTTT. Translating it yields CASSLGTGEHTEAFF. The whole variable domain, filled in from reference TRBV5-1 and TRBJ1-1, reads KAGVTQTPRYLIKTRGQQVTLSCSPISGHRSVSWYQQTPGQGLQFLFEYFSETQRNKGNFPGRFSGRQFSNSRSEMNVSTLELGDSALYLCASSLGTGEHTEAFFGQGTRLTVV.

The chain uses TRBV28 and TRBJ2-5; D is tentatively TRBD1 or TRBD2 (5 bases each). CDR3 length equals 13 residues. The germline gives CDR1 MDHEN, CDR2 SYDVKM. V lost 3 bases, J lost 5 bases, and 10 bases lay in between. The chain's CDR3 is CASSFTGRETQYF. As DNA, the CDR3 is TGTGCCAGCAGTTTCACGGGGCGGGAGACCCAGTACTTC.

V is TRBV10-3 and J is TRBJ1-2; D remains unclear. Per the germline V gene, CDR1 is ENHRY and CDR2 is SYGVKD. The CDR3 loop spans 14 amino acids. V dropped 3 bases and J dropped 8 bases, with 16 bases sitting between them. The CDR3 loop is CAISDPRTLDGYTF. The DNA for the CDR3 is TGTGCCATCAGTGACCCTCGGACCCTGGACGGCTACACCTTC.

The count of this clone is one. CDR3 amino acids: CASSPRQGSSGANVLTF. The CDR3 DNA sequence: TGTGCCAGCAGCCCAAGACAGGGTAGCTCTGGGGCCAACGTCCTGACTTTC. The chain employs TRBV7-3 and TRBJ2-6; TRBD1 agrees at 7 bases. The V and J ends lost 5 bases and 0 bases, in that order; junction bases with no gene match: 7. Germline CDR1 is SGHTA and CDR2 is FQGTGA. CDR3 length: 17 amino acids.

The chain has TRBV4-2 and TRBJ2-4; D possibly uses TRBD1 or TRBD2 (5 bases each). The germline V gene encodes CDR1 LGHNA and CDR2 YNFKEQ. With 1 base removed from V and 3 bases from J, the gap between germline ends came to 13 bases. The CDR3 consists of 16 residues. This CDR3 reads CASSQVGRELKNIQYF. As DNA, the CDR3 is TGTGCCAGCAGCCAAGTGGGACGGGAACTCAAAAACATTCAGTACTTC.

This chain connects TRBV9 to TRBJ2-3; D tentatively reads TRBD1 or TRBD2 (6 bases each). Germline CDR1 reads SGDLS; CDR2 reads YYNGEE. V was trimmed by 0 bases and J by 1 base, leaving 12 bases between them. The length of the CDR3 is 16 residues. The CDR3 DNA reads TGTGCCAGCAGCGTAGGGGGGGCGGTTGGCACAGATACGCAGTATTTT. This translates into CASSVGGAVGTDTQYF.

The V and J genes are TRBV11-2 and TRBJ1-1; 9 nucleotides match TRBD1. Trimming cost V 5 bases and J 7 bases; bases outside gene matches: 8. Germline V lookup: CDR1 SGHAT, CDR2 FQNNGV. This CDR3 is built from 14 residues. Here the CDR3 reads CASSLGQGKGEAFF. The CDR3 bases are TGTGCCAGCAGCCTGGGACAGGGAAAGGGTGAAGCTTTCTTT.

The V call is TRBV7-9, the J call TRBJ2-2; 9 positions match TRBD1. This CDR3 is 17 amino acids long. Germline V gives CDR1 SEHNR, CDR2 FQNEAQ (reference sequence). V shed 2 bases and J 4 bases; nucleotides not matched to a gene: 8. CDR3 region: CASSLSFRTGVTGELFF. The CDR3 DNA follows: TGTGCCAGCAGCTTATCCTTTCGGACAGGGGTCACCGGGGAGCTGTTTTTT. The whole variable domain, filled in from reference TRBV7-9 and TRBJ2-2, reads DTGVSQNPRHKITKRGQNVTFRCDPISEHNRLYWYRQTLGQGPEFLTYFQNEAQLEKSRLLSDRFSAERPKGSFSTLEIQRTEQGDSAMYLCASSLSFRTGVTGELFFGEGSRLTVL.